These T cell receptor beta chains were read from a single sample in a study of blood T cell repertoires in COVID-19. Produced via immunoSEQ multiplex PCR; TCRdb's table is partial and in-frame only. This table has more than 350,000 clones, approximately 88% appearing once. Material for sequencing was peripheral blood. These receptors came from a woman in her 30s with COVID-19, enrolled during active disease. Both conserved end residues are part of each CDR3. The order of the fields is V gene, D gene, clone size, J gene, CDR3 protein, CDR3 DNA. The D gene is left open where the match is weak. The size of a clone is reported for some rows only, either as once, few or many, or as a class for expanded clones.

v_call: TRBV28
d_call: .
clone_size: .
j_call: TRBJ2-1
cdr3_aa: CATSDIYNEQFF
cdr3_nt: TGTGCCACCTCGGACATCTACAATGAGCAGTTCTTC

v_call: TRBV19
d_call: TRBD1
clone_size: .
j_call: TRBJ1-6
cdr3_aa: CASSIGGTGNSPLHF
cdr3_nt: TGTGCCAGTAGTATAGGAGGGACAGGGAATTCACCCCTCCACTTT

v_call: TRBV20-1
d_call: .
clone_size: .
j_call: TRBJ2-2
cdr3_aa: CSASGVQGNTGELFF
cdr3_nt: TGCAGTGCGAGTGGGGTACAGGGGAACACCGGGGAGCTGTTTTTT

v_call: TRBV28
d_call: .
clone_size: .
j_call: TRBJ2-1
cdr3_aa: CASWAGYNEQFF
cdr3_nt: TGTGCCAGCTGGGCGGGGTACAATGAGCAGTTCTTC

v_call: TRBV10-3
d_call: .
clone_size: .
j_call: TRBJ2-7
cdr3_aa: CAISEFSLKGGYEQYF
cdr3_nt: TGTGCCATCAGTGAATTTAGTCTAAAAGGAGGCTACGAGCAGTACTTC

v_call: TRBV3-1/TRBV3-2
d_call: .
clone_size: few
j_call: TRBJ1-6
cdr3_aa: CASSQVPLGGSPLHF
cdr3_nt: TGTGCCAGCAGCCAAGTTCCTCTCGGGGGGTCACCCCTCCACTTT

v_call: TRBV5-1
d_call: TRBD1
clone_size: .
j_call: TRBJ1-2
cdr3_aa: CASSLDGTGHTF
cdr3_nt: TGCGCCAGCAGCTTGGATGGGACAGGTCACACCTTC

v_call: TRBV24-1
d_call: TRBD1
clone_size: .
j_call: TRBJ2-3
cdr3_aa: CATSGRTGGPSTDTQYF
cdr3_nt: TGTGCCACCAGTGGACGGACAGGGGGCCCTAGCACAGATACGCAGTATTTT

v_call: TRBV2
d_call: TRBD1
clone_size: .
j_call: TRBJ1-2
cdr3_aa: CASSEQGTGEEGYTF
cdr3_nt: TGTGCCAGCAGTGAACAGGGGACAGGGGAGGAGGGCTACACCTTC

v_call: TRBV3-1/TRBV3-2
d_call: .
clone_size: .
j_call: TRBJ2-1
cdr3_aa: CASSQDLATRRKFF
cdr3_nt: TGTGCCAGCAGCCAAGATCTCGCAACCCGGAGAAAGTTCTTC

v_call: TRBV27
d_call: TRBD1
clone_size: once
j_call: TRBJ1-6
cdr3_aa: CASKSGTGSLSSYNSPLHF
cdr3_nt: TGTGCCAGCAAATCCGGGACAGGGTCACTGAGCTCCTATAATTCACCCCTCCACTTT

v_call: TRBV27
d_call: .
clone_size: once
j_call: TRBJ1-2
cdr3_aa: CASSFGGNLIGGYTF
cdr3_nt: TGTGCCAGCAGTTTCGGGGGAAACCTGATCGGCGGCTACACCTTC

v_call: TRBV4-1
d_call: .
clone_size: .
j_call: TRBJ1-5
cdr3_aa: CASSFGQGGSQPQHF
cdr3_nt: TGCGCCAGCAGCTTCGGACAAGGCGGCTCTCAGCCCCAGCATTTT

v_call: TRBV7-2
d_call: TRBD2
clone_size: once
j_call: TRBJ2-3
cdr3_aa: CASSRGLAGGGTDTQYF
cdr3_nt: TGTGCCAGCAGCCGCGGACTAGCGGGGGGGGGCACAGATACGCAGTATTTT

v_call: TRBV6-1
d_call: TRBD1
clone_size: once
j_call: TRBJ2-7
cdr3_aa: CASSEGKGTGRPAYEQYF
cdr3_nt: TGTGCCAGCAGTGAAGGGAAGGGGACAGGGAGACCCGCCTACGAGCAGTACTTC

v_call: TRBV6-6
d_call: .
clone_size: .
j_call: TRBJ2-1
cdr3_aa: CASTPRTSYNEQFF
cdr3_nt: TGTGCCAGCACCCCTCGGACATCCTACAATGAGCAGTTCTTC

v_call: TRBV12-3/TRBV12-4
d_call: .
clone_size: .
j_call: TRBJ1-4
cdr3_aa: CATSGGSEKLFF
cdr3_nt: TGTGCCACCTCGGGAGGCAGCGAAAAACTGTTTTTT

v_call: TRBV28
d_call: TRBD1
clone_size: .
j_call: TRBJ1-5
cdr3_aa: CASRYRGLNSNQPQHF
cdr3_nt: TGTGCCAGCAGATACAGGGGCCTTAATAGCAATCAGCCCCAGCATTTT

v_call: TRBV6-2/TRBV6-3
d_call: TRBD1
clone_size: .
j_call: TRBJ1-5
cdr3_aa: CASSIQGAYQPQHF
cdr3_nt: TGTGCCAGCAGCATCCAGGGGGCGTATCAGCCCCAGCATTTT

v_call: TRBV10-1
d_call: .
clone_size: few
j_call: TRBJ1-6
cdr3_aa: CAITSGGAYNSPLHF
cdr3_nt: TGCGCCATCACGAGCGGGGGCGCTTATAATTCACCCCTCCACTTT

v_call: TRBV5-6
d_call: .
clone_size: .
j_call: TRBJ1-5
cdr3_aa: CASRRTSLLNSNQPQHF
cdr3_nt: TGTGCCAGCAGGCGAACCTCTTTACTAAATAGCAATCAGCCCCAGCATTTT

v_call: TRBV11-2
d_call: .
clone_size: .
j_call: TRBJ1-5
cdr3_aa: CASSLWGGGNQPQHF
cdr3_nt: TGTGCCAGCAGCCTATGGGGGGGAGGGAATCAGCCCCAGCATTTT

v_call: TRBV13
d_call: .
clone_size: .
j_call: TRBJ2-2
cdr3_aa: CASSSRVTGELFF
cdr3_nt: TGTGCCAGCAGCTCGCGAGTTACCGGGGAGCTGTTTTTT

v_call: TRBV29-1
d_call: TRBD1
clone_size: .
j_call: TRBJ1-2
cdr3_aa: CSSRDRDYGYTF
cdr3_nt: TGCAGCTCGAGAGACAGGGACTATGGCTACACCTTC

v_call: TRBV30
d_call: .
clone_size: .
j_call: TRBJ1-5
cdr3_aa: CAWRTGQPNQPQHF
cdr3_nt: TGTGCCTGGAGAACCGGACAGCCGAATCAGCCCCAGCATTTT

v_call: TRBV19
d_call: TRBD2
clone_size: .
j_call: TRBJ2-1
cdr3_aa: CASRTSGRPNEQFF
cdr3_nt: TGTGCCAGTAGAACTAGCGGCAGACCCAATGAGCAGTTCTTC

v_call: TRBV15
d_call: .
clone_size: .
j_call: TRBJ2-3
cdr3_aa: CATSRVARVDQTDTQYF
cdr3_nt: TGTGCCACCAGCAGAGTGGCGCGGGTCGACCAGACAGATACGCAGTATTTT

v_call: TRBV7-9
d_call: TRBD1
clone_size: .
j_call: TRBJ1-1
cdr3_aa: CASSPQGAEAFF
cdr3_nt: TGTGCCAGCAGCCCACAGGGGGCCGAAGCTTTCTTT

v_call: TRBV27
d_call: TRBD1
clone_size: .
j_call: TRBJ1-2
cdr3_aa: CASSPRDRINYGYTF
cdr3_nt: TGTGCCAGCAGTCCCCGGGACAGGATTAACTATGGCTACACCTTC

v_call: TRBV25-1
d_call: TRBD1
clone_size: .
j_call: TRBJ1-6
cdr3_aa: CASSDRQGFGNSPLHF
cdr3_nt: TGTGCCAGCAGTGATCGACAGGGCTTTGGTAATTCACCCCTCCACTTT

v_call: TRBV5-5
d_call: .
clone_size: once
j_call: TRBJ2-6
cdr3_aa: CASSFSSGANVLTF
cdr3_nt: TGTGCCAGCAGCTTCTCTTCTGGGGCCAACGTCCTGACTTTC

v_call: TRBV5-1
d_call: TRBD1
clone_size: .
j_call: TRBJ2-3
cdr3_aa: CASSPRQGSTDTQYF
cdr3_nt: TGCGCCAGCAGCCCACGACAGGGGAGCACAGATACGCAGTATTTT

v_call: TRBV19
d_call: .
clone_size: few
j_call: TRBJ2-1
cdr3_aa: CASSIGTGEYEQFF
cdr3_nt: TGTGCCAGTAGTATAGGAACGGGAGAGTATGAGCAGTTCTTC

v_call: TRBV24-1
d_call: .
clone_size: .
j_call: TRBJ2-5
cdr3_aa: CATSVSGKEETQYF
cdr3_nt: TGTGCCACCAGTGTTTCAGGGAAGGAAGAGACCCAGTACTTC

v_call: TRBV11-2
d_call: .
clone_size: .
j_call: TRBJ1-3
cdr3_aa: CASSLVSFRAGNTIYF
cdr3_nt: TGTGCCAGCAGCTTAGTTTCCTTCAGGGCTGGAAACACCATATATTTT

v_call: TRBV6-1
d_call: .
clone_size: .
j_call: TRBJ1-4
cdr3_aa: CASSETVSKEKLFF
cdr3_nt: TGTGCCAGCAGTGAGACAGTCTCTAAGGAAAAACTGTTTTTT

v_call: TRBV11-1
d_call: TRBD1
clone_size: .
j_call: TRBJ2-7
cdr3_aa: CASSLVGQVYYEQYF
cdr3_nt: TGTGCCAGCAGCTTAGTGGGACAGGTCTACTACGAGCAGTACTTC

v_call: TRBV10-3
d_call: .
clone_size: .
j_call: TRBJ1-1
cdr3_aa: CAISEGRMNTEAFF
cdr3_nt: TGTGCCATCAGTGAGGGCCGCATGAACACTGAAGCTTTCTTT

v_call: TRBV29-1
d_call: TRBD1
clone_size: .
j_call: TRBJ2-2
cdr3_aa: CSGAGTGNTGELFF
cdr3_nt: TGCAGCGGCGCCGGGACAGGGAACACCGGGGAGCTGTTTTTT